The present T cell receptor beta chain was sequenced within a study of CD8 T cells in ankylosing spondylitis. Germline V CDR1 and CDR2: SGHRS, YFSETQ. The CDR3 runs 15 residues. V gave up 4 bases and J gave up 9 bases; unmatched junction bases: 7. From the 5' RACE reads, TCRdb called clonotypes with MiXCR, one entry per CDR3 protein. This sample has around 130,000 distinct CDR3 sequences; approximately 14% occur once, and the top ten carry approximately 3.1%. The clonotype comes from a female donor with ankylosing spondylitis or in good health (not recorded which). Sequencing was performed on blood, either unsorted or a sorted T cell fraction (not recorded which). The chain joins TRBV5-1 to TRBJ2-1; 13 positions match TRBD2. Here the CDR3 reads CASSAGTSGILEQFF. DNA of the CDR3: TGCGCCAGCAGCGCTGGGACTAGCGGGATTCTTGAGCAGTTCTTC.